This T cell receptor beta chain was sequenced for a study of blood T cell repertoires in COVID-19. Study as a whole: Acute-phase and convalescent COVID-19 samples originated in the United States, Italy and Spain.

Many counts were recorded for this clone. In the original analysis: Amplifying reference gene primers gave estimates of nucleated cell counts. The protocol was immunoSEQ multiplex PCR, while the TCRdb copy is restricted to in-frame clones and leaves out a portion. D and trimming were read from the DNA, whereas the V and J calls and clone size are those reported in that table. This sample has fewer than 250,000 clones, with roughly 82% found just once. Trimming shortened V by 8 bases and J by 5 bases, and 9 bases separated the two germline ends. Germline-derived CDR1 and CDR2 are SNHLY and FYNNEI. The CDR3 has 11 residues.

The V and J genes are TRBV2 and TRBJ1-2; a weak D match, TRBD1 (5 bases). The TCR sequence derives from a woman in her sixties with COVID-19, enrolled during active disease. The sample comprised peripheral blood. The CDR3 is CASLQDYGYTF. In DNA, the CDR3 is TGTGCCAGCCTACAGGATTATGGCTACACCTTC.